Sequencing of this TCR beta chain was carried out in a study of cytomegalovirus exposure and HLA in healthy donors. Study overall: A prior analysis found some 110 million unique TCR beta sequences from 150 million to 200 million T cells.

Germline loops: CDR1 SGDLS, CDR2 YYNGEE. J lost 7 bases, V lost 0 bases, and 3 bases had no gene match. The length of the CDR3 is 13 residues. A note on this clone: Its specificity is not known.

Study findings and constraints: Reports state that TCR beta sequences accurately predicted most subjects' HLA-A and HLA-B alleles. It was approximately 170 TCR beta chains that were listed as cytomegalovirus-associated.

PCR was performed using 60 Vbeta and 13 Jbeta primers. Here immunoSEQ multiplex PCR was the method, and the copy in TCRdb shows in-frame clones only, minus some. The table includes roughly 100,000 clones, 60% to 85% detected once. This chain connects TRBV9 to TRBJ1-1, with 7 bases identical to TRBD1. Sequencing was done on a sample of PBMCs. This clonotype was sampled from a man aged 45-65 years in good health and CMV-seropositive. In DNA, the CDR3 is TGTGCCAGCAGCGTAGCTTGGGACAGTGAAGCTTTCTTT. Protein sequence: CASSVAWDSEAFF.